The present T cell receptor beta chain was sequenced within a study of T cell changes during pregnancy in multiple sclerosis. CDR1 is SGDLS, CDR2 YYNGEE, per germline. V was shortened by 4 bases and J by 0 bases, with 15 bases between the two germline ends. The CDR3 extends over 16 amino acids. The method was immunoSEQ multiplex PCR; TCRdb's version includes in-frame clones alone and lacks a portion of them. The sample has 30,000 to 40,000 clones; roughly 90% are singletons. The sequenced sample was CD8+ T cells from peripheral blood mononuclear cells, obtained in the third trimester of pregnancy. The receptor was derived from a female donor with multiple sclerosis, enrolled in a pregnancy study. V and J are TRBV9 and TRBJ2-3; D perhaps matches TRBD2 (6 bases). The CDR3 nucleotides are TGTGCCAGCAGCTGGCTTAGCGGCTCTAGCACAGATACGCAGTATTTT. Protein product: CASSWLSGSSTDTQYF.